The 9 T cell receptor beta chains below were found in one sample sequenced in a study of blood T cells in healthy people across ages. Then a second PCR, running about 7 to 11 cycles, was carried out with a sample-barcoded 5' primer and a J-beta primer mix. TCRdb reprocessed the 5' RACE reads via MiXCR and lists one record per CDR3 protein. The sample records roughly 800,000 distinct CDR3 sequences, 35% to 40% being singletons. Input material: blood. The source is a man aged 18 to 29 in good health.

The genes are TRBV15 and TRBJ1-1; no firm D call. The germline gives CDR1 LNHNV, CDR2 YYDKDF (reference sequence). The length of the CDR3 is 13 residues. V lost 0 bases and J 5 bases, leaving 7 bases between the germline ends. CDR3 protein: CATSRDQGTEAFF. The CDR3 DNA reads TGTGCCACCAGCAGAGATCAAGGGACTGAAGCTTTCTTT.

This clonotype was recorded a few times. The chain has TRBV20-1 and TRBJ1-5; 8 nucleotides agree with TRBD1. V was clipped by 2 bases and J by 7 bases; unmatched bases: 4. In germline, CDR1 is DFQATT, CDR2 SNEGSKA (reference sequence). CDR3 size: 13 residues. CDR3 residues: CSARQGAKQPQHF. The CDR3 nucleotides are TGCAGTGCTAGACAGGGGGCGAAGCAGCCCCAGCATTTT.

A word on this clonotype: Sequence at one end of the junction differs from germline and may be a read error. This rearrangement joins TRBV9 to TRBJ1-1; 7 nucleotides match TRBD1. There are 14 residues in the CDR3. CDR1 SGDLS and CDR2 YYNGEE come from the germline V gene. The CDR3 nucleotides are TGTGCCAGCAGCACGGGACAGATGAACACTGGAGCTTTCTTT. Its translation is CASSTGQMNTGAFF.

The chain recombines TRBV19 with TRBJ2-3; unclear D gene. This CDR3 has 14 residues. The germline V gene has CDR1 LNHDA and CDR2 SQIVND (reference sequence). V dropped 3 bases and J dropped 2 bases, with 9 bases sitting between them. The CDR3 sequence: CASSMVGNTDTQYF. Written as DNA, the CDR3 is TGTGCCAGTAGTATGGTGGGGAACACAGATACGCAGTATTTT.

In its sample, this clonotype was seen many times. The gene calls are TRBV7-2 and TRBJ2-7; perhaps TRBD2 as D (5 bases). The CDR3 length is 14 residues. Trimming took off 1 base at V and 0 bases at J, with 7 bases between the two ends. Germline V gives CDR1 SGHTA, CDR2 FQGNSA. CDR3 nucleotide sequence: TGTGCCAGCAGCTTAGTGCGGGTCTCCTACGAGCAGTACTTC. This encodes CASSLVRVSYEQYF.

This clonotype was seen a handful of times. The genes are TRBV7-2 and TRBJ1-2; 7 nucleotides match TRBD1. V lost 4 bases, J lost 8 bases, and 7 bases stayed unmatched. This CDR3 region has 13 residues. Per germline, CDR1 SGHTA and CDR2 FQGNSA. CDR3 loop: CASSSQGVLGYTF. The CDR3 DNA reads TGTGCCAGCAGCTCTCAGGGGGTCTTGGGCTACACCTTC.

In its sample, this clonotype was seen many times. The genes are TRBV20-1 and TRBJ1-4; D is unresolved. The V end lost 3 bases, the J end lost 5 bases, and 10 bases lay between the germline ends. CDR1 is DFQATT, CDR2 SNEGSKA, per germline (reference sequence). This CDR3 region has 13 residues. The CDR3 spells CSASRRTNEKLFF. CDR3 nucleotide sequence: TGCAGTGCTAGTCGGCGGACGAATGAAAAACTGTTTTTT.

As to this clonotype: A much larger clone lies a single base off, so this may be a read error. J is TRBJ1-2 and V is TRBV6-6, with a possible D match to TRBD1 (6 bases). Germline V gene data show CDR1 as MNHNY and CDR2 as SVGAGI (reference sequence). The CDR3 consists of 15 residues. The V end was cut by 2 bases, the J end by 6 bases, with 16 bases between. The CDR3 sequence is CASSYEAGASHGYTF. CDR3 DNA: TGTGCCAGCAGTTACGAGGCAGGGGCCAGCCATGGCTACACCTTC.

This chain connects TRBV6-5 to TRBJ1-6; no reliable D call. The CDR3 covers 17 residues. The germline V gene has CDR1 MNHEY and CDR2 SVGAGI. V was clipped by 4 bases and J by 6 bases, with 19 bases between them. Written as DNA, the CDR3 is TGTGCCAGCAGTTCCCCAACGTACAGCAGGCTTAATTCACCCCTCCACTTT. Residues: CASSSPTYSRLNSPLHF.